This T cell receptor (beta chain) was sequenced during a study of T-cell memory formation after mild COVID-19 (dated by TCRdb to the early 2020s). Describing the broader study: TCR sequence clusters from the two donors were found to be largely donor specific. T-cell clones expanding and contracting after mild COVID-19 in a couple of donors were tracked by longitudinal TCRalpha and TCRbeta repertoire sequencing. The cohort comprised two young, previously healthy adult volunteers, one female and one male. The study at large found these results: Clones that contracted from day 15 to 85 showed balanced CD4/CD8 phenotypes, whereas a second wave of clones that expanded from day 15 to 37 leaned towards CD4+. Contracting CD4+ clones were found mainly in CM and EM memory subsets, while CD8+ clones were enriched in EMRA. Some responding clones were detected in pre-infection memory, which suggested that pre-existing cross-reactive memory T cells had joined the SARS-CoV-2 response. Only two mild cases were covered by the study, and larger cohorts that include severe cases with pre-infection samples were considered necessary. SARS-CoV-2 specificity of the second-wave clones peaking on day 37 was not confirmed.

This clonotype was counted a few times. Its antigen is unknown. The input lacks base qualities; no much larger clone sits a single base away. Ficoll-Paque density gradient centrifugation was the method used to isolate PBMCs. For sequencing, an Illumina NovaSeq 6000 was employed. cDNA libraries for TCRalpha and TCRbeta were prepared by 5'RACE using constant-segment primers, with sample barcodes and unique molecular identifiers added. RNA was extracted from every sample with Trizol reagent. Amplification of the libraries took two PCR steps, and the second step added a second sample barcode plus Illumina TruSeq adapters. Sequencing of the libraries was done on an Illumina NovaSeq, producing 2 x 150 bp paired-end reads. For the original study's pipeline: Demultiplexing of reads and collapsing into UMI-guided consensus sequences were performed with migec v1.2.7. With mixcr v2.1.11, UMI consensuses were aligned to TRA and TRB V and J templates and assembled into clonotypes. A clonotype was counted as expanded or contracted only if both edgeR and NoisET called the change significant, with noise models trained on biological replicates. edgeR calls used a false discovery rate-adjusted p below 0.01 and a log2 fold-change threshold of 1. As an exploratory analysis of dynamics, PCA with hierarchical clustering was applied to max-normalized trajectories of the 1000 most abundant clonotypes. Separately sequenced CD4+ and CD8+ repertoires were used to assign a CD4 or CD8 phenotype to each responding clone. The raw public reads went through TCRdb reprocessing: fastp at Q25, MiXCR clone calling, in-frame beta chains kept. Each entry is one CDR3 protein sequence, shown with its most common DNA and genes. TCRdb, not the authors, supplied the V and J calls. The sample table shows around 49,000 distinct CDR3 sequences, and 27% are seen once. The ten largest make up roughly two fifths of the sample.

The junction carries 10 bases between V and J, which are trimmed by 2 bases and 0 bases respectively. Measured from the cysteine to the phenylalanine, the CDR3 is 15 residues long. The retained sequence is limited to the CDR3, 45 bases, with the frame set at the first base. CDR1 LGHNA and CDR2 YSLEER were looked up in the germline V gene. This TCR was sampled from a man aged 18 to 35 who had mild COVID-19 (a few samples of this study predate the infection). The sample titles of this study are shuffled in the database, so cell type and time point are left out; the donor was told from shared clones. The specimen sequenced was PBMCs or a T cell subset sorted from them (not recorded which). The sequence joins TRBV4-3 to TRBJ1-1; TRBD1 could be the D gene, as 5 bases match. For the CDR3, the sequence is CASSQLGVMNTEAFF. DNA sequence: TGCGCCAGCAGCCAACTGGGGGTGATGAACACTGAAGCTTTCTTT.